Sequencing of this T cell receptor (beta chain) was carried out in a study of cytomegalovirus exposure and HLA in healthy donors. Primers: 60 Vbeta forward and 13 Jbeta reverse. Sequencing was performed with immunoSEQ multiplex PCR; in TCRdb, only in-frame clones are kept and a portion is missing. The sample has about 90,000 clones, roughly 70% seen once; the top ten hold 2.1%. With 7 bases removed from V and 8 bases from J, the gap between germline ends came to 20 bases. CDR1 and CDR2 (germline): SGHTA, FQGTGA. This CDR3 is 14 amino acids long. The genes are TRBV7-3 and TRBJ1-1; D is possibly TRBD1 (6 bases). Sequenced sample: PBMCs. The source is a man in his thirties or forties in good health and CMV-seronegative. In DNA, the CDR3 is TGTGCCAGCACCCCATTGGGGGGCGGGGGAGAAGCTTTCTTT. It yields the protein CASTPLGGGGEAFF.